The 14 T cell receptor beta chains given below trace back to one sample, sequenced in a study of T cells after yellow fever vaccination. One entry per CDR3 protein results from TCRdb running MiXCR on the 5' RACE reads. Of some 670,000 distinct CDR3 sequences in the sample, about 12% were seen once. The input for sequencing was PBMCs, taken on the day of the yellow fever booster vaccination. The receptors were gathered from a man in his thirties or forties who received the YFV17D yellow fever vaccine.

This clonotype was observed a few times. This sequence joins TRBV7-3 and TRBJ2-3; 7 positions match TRBD1. V trimming: 5 bases; J trimming: 5 bases; junction bases outside the gene matches: 7. Per the germline V gene, CDR1 is SGHTA and CDR2 is FQGTGA. The length of the CDR3 is 14 residues. CDR3: CASSVDRAVDTQYF. Here the CDR3 DNA reads TGTGCCAGCAGCGTTGACAGGGCCGTAGATACGCAGTATTTT. Using reference TRBV7-3 and TRBJ2-3 for the parts outside the CDR3, the full variable domain is GAGVSQTPSNKVTEKGKYVELRCDPISGHTALYWYRQSLGQGPEFLIYFQGTGAADDSGLPNDRFFAVRPEGSVSTLKIQRTERGDSAVYLCASSVDRAVDTQYFGPGTRLTVL.

This sequence joins TRBV11-2 and TRBJ2-3; TRBD2 agrees at 9 bases. Losses at the gene ends were 7 bases for V and 4 bases for J; bases not matched to a gene: 24. CDR3 size: 20 residues. CDR1 is SGHAT, CDR2 FQNNGV, per germline. The CDR3 coding sequence is TGTGCCAGCACTTTTAAATCCGGGGCTTTAGCGGGAGAACAGGCAGATACGCAGTATTTT. It specifies CASTFKSGALAGEQADTQYF.

This clonotype appeared a few times. The V gene is TRBV2, the J gene TRBJ2-1, with D unclear. V dropped 11 bases and J dropped 4 bases, with 6 bases sitting between them. The CDR3 runs to 10 residues. Germline V lookup: CDR1 SNHLY, CDR2 FYNNEI. CDR3 protein: CASYYNEQFF. The CDR3 nucleotides are TGTGCCTCCTATTACAATGAGCAGTTCTTC.

This clonotype has at least ten counts. J is TRBJ2-2 and V is TRBV24-1; the D gene is possibly TRBD2 (6 bases). V lost 4 bases and J 5 bases, leaving 25 bases between the germline ends. This CDR3 is 19 amino acids long. Looked up from germline, CDR1 is KGHDR and CDR2 is SFDVKD. CDR3 sequence reads: CATSDRTTRPGAFTGELFF. The CDR3 coding sequence is TGTGCCACCAGTGACCGGACGACTAGGCCGGGAGCTTTTACCGGGGAGCTGTTTTTT.

V gene TRBV6-5 combines with J gene TRBJ2-7; 13 positions agree with TRBD2. The CDR3 totals 19 residues. Germline CDR1 reads MNHEY; CDR2 reads SVGAGI. With V trimmed by 0 bases and J by 5 bases, 13 bases remained unmatched. CDR3 in DNA: TGTGCCAGCAGTTACTCGACGACTAGCGGGAGGAGCCCGTTAAACGAGCAGTACTTC. This codes for CASSYSTTSGRSPLNEQYF.

This clonotype occurred a few times. This rearrangement joins TRBV6-1 to TRBJ2-5, with D possibly being TRBD1 or TRBD2 (5 bases each). The ends were cut back, 6 bases at V and 0 bases at J, with 14 bases in the middle. Germline values: CDR1 MNHNS, CDR2 SASEGT. The CDR3 is 15 amino acids. The CDR3 reads CASRRDEGYQETQYF. The CDR3 DNA is TGTGCCAGCAGGAGGGACGAGGGTTACCAAGAGACCCAGTACTTC.

The rearrangement joins TRBV6-1 to TRBJ2-1; TRBD2 aligns across 10 bases. V gave up 5 bases and J gave up 2 bases; unmatched junction bases: 3. CDR1 MNHNS and CDR2 SASEGT come from the germline V gene. This CDR3 contains 15 residues. Written as DNA, the CDR3 is TGTGCCAGCAGTCGGACTAGCGGACCCTACAATGAGCAGTTCTTC. It translates to CASSRTSGPYNEQFF.

The V gene is TRBV20-1, the J gene TRBJ2-2; no clear D. Germline CDR1 and CDR2: DFQATT and SNEGSKA (reference sequence). This CDR3 contains 15 residues. Trimming took 6 bases from V and 6 from J, leaving 20 bases between them. CDR3: CSARNGLRSAGELFF. CDR3 coding DNA: TGCAGTGCCAGGAACGGGCTGAGGTCAGCCGGGGAGCTGTTTTTT.

J is TRBJ2-5 and V is TRBV29-1; TRBD1 or TRBD2 may be the D gene (5 bases each). Trimming removed 5 bases from V and 9 bases from J, with 19 bases in between. There are 13 residues in the CDR3. CDR1 and CDR2 from the germline V gene are SQVTM and ANQGSEA. CDR3 protein: CSVLGTAVESQYF. In DNA form, the CDR3 reads TGCAGCGTTCTCGGGACGGCTGTGGAGTCCCAGTACTTC. Supplemented by reference TRBV29-1 and TRBJ2-5, the full variable domain reads SAVISQKPSRDICQRGTSLTIQCQVDSQVTMMFWYRQQPGQSLTLIATANQGSEATYESGFVIDKFPISRPNLTFSTLTVSNMSPEDSSIYLCSVLGTAVESQYFGPGTRLLVL.

Here the CDR3 DNA reads TGTGCCACCAGCGGAGGGGGCAGGGTCAATCAGCCCCAGCATTTT. It encodes CATSGGGRVNQPQHF. The V call is TRBV15, the J call TRBJ1-5; 7 bases are shared with TRBD1. CDR1 and CDR2 from the germline V gene are LNHNV and YYDKDF (reference sequence). This CDR3 comprises 15 residues. The ends lost 5 bases at V and 3 bases at J; junction bases unmatched: 7.

The J gene is TRBJ2-3, the V gene TRBV7-9, with D possibly TRBD1 on 5 matching bases. The CDR3 length is 15 residues. Deletions cut 4 bases from V and 3 bases from J, with 14 bases between. CDR1 and CDR2 (germline): SEHNR, FQNEAQ (reference sequence). The CDR3 here is CASSSIRPGTDTQYF. The CDR3 region has the DNA TGTGCCAGCAGCTCCATACGGCCAGGGACAGATACGCAGTATTTT.

This clonotype was seen a handful of times. The rearrangement links TRBV20-1 to TRBJ2-3, with a weak D call TRBD2 (5 bases). This CDR3 region has 16 residues. Germline CDR1 DFQATT, CDR2 SNEGSKA (reference sequence). V lost 1 base, J lost 0 bases, and 14 bases lay in between. Written as DNA, the CDR3 is TGCAGTGCTAGAGGTCTCAGCGGAGCGAGCACAGATACGCAGTATTTT. This translates into CSARGLSGASTDTQYF.

This sequence joins TRBV25-1 and TRBJ2-7, with 8 bases lining up with TRBD2. Germline CDR1 reads MGHDK; CDR2 reads SYGVNS. CDR3 length: 13 residues. V shed 10 bases and J 3 bases; nucleotides not matched to a gene: 8. CDR3 residues: CATSGAGVYEQYF. The CDR3 DNA follows: TGTGCCACCTCAGGAGCGGGAGTCTACGAGCAGTACTTC.

This clonotype was detected a few times. The V call is TRBV12-5, the J call TRBJ1-5; D ambiguous. Trimming pared 7 bases from V and 1 base from J, leaving 11 bases between. CDR3 length: 14 residues. CDR1 LGHNT and CDR2 FRNRAP come from the germline V gene. This chain's CDR3 is CASAQTVSNQPQHF. In DNA form, the CDR3 reads TGTGCTAGTGCCCAGACCGTGAGCAATCAGCCCCAGCATTTT.